This TCR beta chain originates from a study of early T cells in non-severe SARS-CoV-2 infection. Individual cDNA molecules were tagged with unique molecular identifiers. In TCRdb, the 5' RACE reads were re-called with MiXCR into one record per CDR3 protein. The data show about 31,000 distinct CDR3 sequences, less than 7% seen once. CDR3 length equals 13 residues. Trimming removed 3 bases from V and 6 bases from J, with 11 bases in between. The germline CDR1 and CDR2 sequences are MNHEY and SMNVEV (reference sequence). At least ten counts were recorded for this clonotype. The sequence was obtained from an adult who was a healthcare worker with PCR-confirmed SARS-CoV-2 infection or an uninfected control (not recorded which). Sequenced material: whole blood. The V gene is TRBV27, the J gene TRBJ1-1, with D perhaps matching TRBD1 (6 bases). DNA of the CDR3: TGTGCCAGCAGTTTTAGGGGGACCCCTGAAGCTTTCTTT. Its protein product is CASSFRGTPEAFF.